This T cell receptor beta chain emerged from a study of shared clonotypes between healthy human individuals. Assay: immunoSEQ multiplex PCR; the TCRdb copy retains only in-frame clones and omits some. The table lists over 850,000 clones, around 82% of them singletons, with more than 0.55% in the top ten. The material sequenced was memory CD4+ T cells from PBMCs. Subset specified: CD45RA-negative fraction. The origin of this receptor is a man in his late teens or twenties in good health. Some clones in this sample may be carry-over from other donors' samples.

CDR3 in DNA: TGTGCCAGTAGTACTGGTATGGGAGCCAAAAACATTCAGTACTTC. Translated: CASSTGMGAKNIQYF. This chain joins TRBV19 and TRBJ2-4; D is unclear. V lost 4 bases and J 0 bases, leaving 10 bases between the germline ends. Germline CDR1 is LNHDA and CDR2 is SQIVND (reference sequence). This CDR3 has 15 amino acids.